The 10 T cell receptor beta chains below all came from one sample that was sequenced in a study of human T cells and chemical hapten exposure. Time point meaning: pre-sensitization, week 0. This sample's treatment: therapeutic diphenylcyclopropenone sensitization with weekly scalp DPC. TCRdb redid the calling of the RACE reads with MiXCR, one entry per CDR3 protein. The sample carries about 59,000 distinct CDR3 sequences, 10% to 12% recorded once. The sequences come from whole blood, collected in connection with sensitization to the hapten diphenylcyclopropenone (DPC). These receptors came from a woman aged 40 to 49 with alopecia areata. Some clones in this sample may be carry-over from other donors' samples.

This clonotype was counted only a few times. V gene TRBV10-3 combines with J gene TRBJ2-7; D is possibly TRBD1 (6 bases). This CDR3 contains 13 residues. Germline lookup yields CDR1 ENHRY and CDR2 SYGVKD. Trimming shortened V by 7 bases and J by 7 bases, and 17 bases separated the two germline ends. This CDR3 is CAITNLQGREQYF. CDR3 DNA sequence: TGTGCCATCACCAACTTACAGGGCAGGGAGCAGTACTTC.

This clonotype was seen at least ten times. The chain joins TRBV29-1 to TRBJ2-5, with 16 positions matching TRBD2. The germline V gene encodes CDR1 SQVTM and CDR2 ANQGSEA. The CDR3 covers 17 residues. Trimming at V came to 4 bases and at J to 5 bases, leaving 10 bases not matched to a gene. In DNA, the CDR3 is TGCAGCGTTGCCCCGAGTAGGGGACTAGCGGGAGGGGAGACCCAGTACTTC. This sequence encodes CSVAPSRGLAGGETQYF. Full variable domain (remainder filled in from reference TRBV29-1 and TRBJ2-5): SAVISQKPSRDICQRGTSLTIQCQVDSQVTMMFWYRQQPGQSLTLIATANQGSEATYESGFVIDKFPISRPNLTFSTLTVSNMSPEDSSIYLCSVAPSRGLAGGETQYFGPGTRLLVL.

This clonotype was recorded at least ten times. In DNA form, the CDR3 reads TGCAGTGAAGCGGACCAAGAGACCCAGTACTTC. It specifies CSEADQETQYF. The V gene is TRBV20-1, the J gene TRBJ2-5; a weak D match, TRBD2 (5 bases). The CDR3 spans 11 residues. The germline gives CDR1 DFQATT, CDR2 SNEGSKA (reference sequence). Trimming pared 7 bases from V and 0 bases from J, leaving 6 bases between.

This clonotype has ten or more counts. J is TRBJ2-5 and V is TRBV7-3; the match to TRBD2 covers 7 bases. There are 17 residues in the CDR3. V was clipped by 1 base and J by 5 bases; unmatched bases: 13. Looked up from germline, CDR1 is SGHTA and CDR2 is FQGTGA. In DNA form, the CDR3 reads TGTGCCAGCAGCTTAAGCGGGCCGGGAGGCTTTGCGGAGACCCAGTACTTC. Residues: CASSLSGPGGFAETQYF. Filled out from reference TRBV7-3 and TRBJ2-5, the complete variable domain reads GAGVSQTPSNKVTEKGKYVELRCDPISGHTALYWYRQSLGQGPEFLIYFQGTGAADDSGLPNDRFFAVRPEGSVSTLKIQRTERGDSAVYLCASSLSGPGGFAETQYFGPGTRLLVL.

This clonotype was seen repeatedly, ten times or more. This sequence joins TRBV4-2 and TRBJ2-5, with TRBD2 matching 10 bases. The CDR3 is 17 amino acids. J gave up 2 bases and V 0 bases, and 6 bases lay outside the gene matches. Germline CDR1 LGHNA, CDR2 YNFKEQ. The CDR3 region has the DNA TGTGCCAGCAGCCAAGATTGGCTAGCGGGAGAACAAGAGACCCAGTACTTC. Protein: CASSQDWLAGEQETQYF.

This clonotype was seen a handful of times. This chain links TRBV2 with TRBJ1-2; no definite D call. Trimming took 7 bases from V and 3 from J, leaving 12 bases between them. From germline, CDR1 is SNHLY and CDR2 FYNNEI. The CDR3 has 13 residues. CDR3 nucleotide sequence: TGTGCCAGCACCGATGGCCGGTACTATGGCTACACCTTC. It encodes CASTDGRYYGYTF.

This clonotype was observed at least ten times. The V and J genes are TRBV7-8 and TRBJ1-2; tentative D call: TRBD1 (6 bases). The length of the CDR3 is 15 residues. CDR1 SGHVS and CDR2 FQNEAQ come from the germline V gene. V was cut by 1 base and J by 5 bases, with 14 bases left in between. The CDR3 coding sequence is TGTGCCAGCAGCTTAGGGGGGCAGGGGAATTATGGCTACACCTTC. Its translation is CASSLGGQGNYGYTF.

This clonotype was counted a few times. This chain uses TRBV7-3 with TRBJ2-1, with D unresolved. Germline V gives CDR1 SGHTA, CDR2 FQGTGA. CDR3 size: 14 residues. The ends were cut back, 2 bases at V and 4 bases at J, with 9 bases in the middle. In DNA, the CDR3 is TGTGCCAGCAGCTTATTAAACAGTTACAATGAGCAGTTCTTC. Protein product: CASSLLNSYNEQFF.

This clonotype has only a few counts. V is TRBV28 and J is TRBJ2-7; 9 positions match TRBD1. Losses at the gene ends were 4 bases for V and 3 bases for J; bases not matched to a gene: 7. The CDR3 totals 15 residues. Germline V gene data show CDR1 as MDHEN and CDR2 as SYDVKM. CDR3 in DNA: TGTGCCAGCAGTTCAACCGGGACAGGGTACTACGAGCAGTACTTC. Protein sequence: CASSSTGTGYYEQYF.

This clonotype was observed a few times. CDR3 bases: TGTGCCAGCAGTGGAGACAGGGGCATCTCTGGAAACACCATATATTTT. The encoded protein is CASSGDRGISGNTIYF. The chain recombines TRBV25-1 with TRBJ1-3; 8 bases are shared with TRBD1. This CDR3 has 16 residues. J gave up 0 bases and V 4 bases, and 5 bases lay outside the gene matches. Germline V lookup: CDR1 MGHDK, CDR2 SYGVNS.